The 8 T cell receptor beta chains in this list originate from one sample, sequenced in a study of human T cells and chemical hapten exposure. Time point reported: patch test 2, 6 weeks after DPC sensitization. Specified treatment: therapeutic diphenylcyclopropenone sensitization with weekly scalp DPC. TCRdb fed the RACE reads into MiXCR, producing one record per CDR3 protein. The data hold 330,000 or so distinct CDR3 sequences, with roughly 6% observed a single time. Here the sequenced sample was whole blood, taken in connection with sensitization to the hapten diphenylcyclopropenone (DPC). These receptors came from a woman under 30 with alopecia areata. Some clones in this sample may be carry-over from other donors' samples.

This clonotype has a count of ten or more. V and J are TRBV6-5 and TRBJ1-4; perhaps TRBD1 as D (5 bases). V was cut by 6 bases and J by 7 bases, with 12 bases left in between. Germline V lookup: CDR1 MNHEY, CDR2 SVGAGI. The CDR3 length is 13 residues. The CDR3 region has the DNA TGTGCCAGCAGCAGTAGGGGAACTGAAAAACTGTTTTTT. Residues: CASSSRGTEKLFF.

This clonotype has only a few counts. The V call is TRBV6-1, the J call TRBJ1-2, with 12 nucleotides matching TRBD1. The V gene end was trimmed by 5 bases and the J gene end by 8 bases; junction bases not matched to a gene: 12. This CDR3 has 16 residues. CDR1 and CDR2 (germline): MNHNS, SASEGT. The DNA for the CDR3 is TGTGCCAGCAGTACTCAACTGGGACAGGGGGCAGGGGGCTACACCTTC. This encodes CASSTQLGQGAGGYTF.

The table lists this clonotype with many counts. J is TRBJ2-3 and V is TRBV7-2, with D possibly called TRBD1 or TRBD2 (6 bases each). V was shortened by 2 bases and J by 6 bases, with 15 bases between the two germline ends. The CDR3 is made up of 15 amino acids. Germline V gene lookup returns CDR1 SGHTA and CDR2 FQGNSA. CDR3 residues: CASSLWGAPGDTQYF. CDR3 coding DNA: TGTGCCAGCAGCTTATGGGGGGCGCCTGGGGATACGCAGTATTTT.

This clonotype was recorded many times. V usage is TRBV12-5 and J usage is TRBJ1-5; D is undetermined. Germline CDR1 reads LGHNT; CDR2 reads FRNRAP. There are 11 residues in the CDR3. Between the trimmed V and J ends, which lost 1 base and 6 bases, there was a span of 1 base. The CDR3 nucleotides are TGTGCTAGTGGTTTGGGTCAGCCCCAGCATTTT. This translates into CASGLGQPQHF. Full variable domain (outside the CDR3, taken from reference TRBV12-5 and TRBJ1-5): DARVTQTPRHKVTEMGQEVTMRCQPILGHNTVFWYRQTMMQGLELLAYFRNRAPLDDSGMPKDRFSAEMPDATLATLKIQPSEPRDSAVYFCASGLGQPQHFGDGTRLSIL.

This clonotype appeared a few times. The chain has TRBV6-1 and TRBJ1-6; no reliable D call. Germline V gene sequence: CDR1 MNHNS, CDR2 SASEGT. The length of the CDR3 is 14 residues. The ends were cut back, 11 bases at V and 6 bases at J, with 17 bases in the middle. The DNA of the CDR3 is TGTGCCGCAGCAGGAGGACCTTTTAATTCACCCCTCCACTTT. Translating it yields CAAAGGPFNSPLHF.

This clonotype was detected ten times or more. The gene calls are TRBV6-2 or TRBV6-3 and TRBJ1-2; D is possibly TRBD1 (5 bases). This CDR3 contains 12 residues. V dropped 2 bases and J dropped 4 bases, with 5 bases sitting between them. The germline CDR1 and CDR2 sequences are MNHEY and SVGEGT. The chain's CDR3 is CASSYQGYGYTF. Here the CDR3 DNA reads TGTGCCAGCAGTTACCAGGGCTATGGCTACACCTTC.

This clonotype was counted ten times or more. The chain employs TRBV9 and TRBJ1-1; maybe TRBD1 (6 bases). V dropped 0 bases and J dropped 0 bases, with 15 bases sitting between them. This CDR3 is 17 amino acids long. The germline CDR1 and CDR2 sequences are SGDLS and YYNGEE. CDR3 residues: CASSVVKGGHLNTEAFF. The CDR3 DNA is TGTGCCAGCAGCGTAGTTAAGGGGGGACATTTGAACACTGAAGCTTTCTTT.

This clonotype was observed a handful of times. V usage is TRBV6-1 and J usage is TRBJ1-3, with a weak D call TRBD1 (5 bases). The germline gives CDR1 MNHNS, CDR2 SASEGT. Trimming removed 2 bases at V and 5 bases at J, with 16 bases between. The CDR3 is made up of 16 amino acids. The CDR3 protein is CASSETLWGKRNTIYF. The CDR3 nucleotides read TGTGCCAGCAGTGAAACGTTGTGGGGGAAGAGAAACACCATATATTTT.